A selection of T cell receptor beta chains follows, all from one sample in a study of CD8 T cells in Susac syndrome. Via MiXCR, TCRdb re-called the immunoSEQ multiplex PCR reads, giving one row per CDR3 protein. This sample carries about 150,000 distinct CDR3 sequences, 85% to 95% of them seen once, and the ten largest clones take around 0.2%. The sample taken for sequencing was CD8+ T cells from PBMCs. The receptors were sampled from a human donor with Susac syndrome. The CDR3 runs from the conserved cysteine through the conserved F or W.

v_gene: TRBV12-3/TRBV12-4
j_gene: TRBJ1-1
CDR3aa: CASSPAPVGTEAFF

v_gene: TRBV28
j_gene: TRBJ1-5
CDR3aa: CASSSPGQGMRSQHF

v_gene: TRBV6-5
j_gene: TRBJ2-1
CDR3aa: CASSYPTPGPGIREQFF

v_gene: TRBV11-2
j_gene: TRBJ2-5
CDR3aa: CASSPLAGVVETQYF

v_gene: TRBV6-6
j_gene: TRBJ1-1
CDR3aa: CASSYPTGATTEAFF

v_gene: TRBV15
j_gene: TRBJ1-5
CDR3aa: CATAWDRGNQPQHF

v_gene: TRBV5-6
j_gene: TRBJ1-1
CDR3aa: CASSSKPTEAFF

v_gene: TRBV20-1
j_gene: TRBJ2-2
CDR3aa: CSARTRDKNTGELFF

v_gene: TRBV20-1
j_gene: TRBJ1-3
CDR3aa: CSAKRTFGNTIYF

v_gene: TRBV6-5
j_gene: TRBJ1-2
CDR3aa: CASSWDGPNYGYTF

v_gene: TRBV6-1
j_gene: TRBJ1-5
CDR3aa: CASRIRTAEYNQPQHF

v_gene: TRBV3-1
j_gene: TRBJ2-7
CDR3aa: CASSQSLAGGSYEQYF

v_gene: TRBV14
j_gene: TRBJ2-7
CDR3aa: CASSQWLTRQGHAYEQYF

v_gene: TRBV29-1
j_gene: TRBJ1-2
CDR3aa: CSVWTGRVGGYTF

v_gene: TRBV12-3/TRBV12-4
j_gene: TRBJ2-4
CDR3aa: CASSLLAGGNIQYF

v_gene: TRBV12-3/TRBV12-4
j_gene: TRBJ2-1
CDR3aa: CASSYGTSGNEQFF

v_gene: TRBV12-3/TRBV12-4
j_gene: TRBJ2-2
CDR3aa: CASSFGLGGELFF

v_gene: TRBV9
j_gene: TRBJ2-2
CDR3aa: CASSSREGLAGTGELFF

v_gene: TRBV5-6
j_gene: TRBJ2-1
CDR3aa: CASSPIPGLSYNEQFF

v_gene: TRBV27
j_gene: TRBJ2-3
CDR3aa: CASSLPSGSTDTQYF

v_gene: TRBV20-1
j_gene: TRBJ2-4
CDR3aa: CSAAGTENRNIQYF

v_gene: TRBV5-4
j_gene: TRBJ2-3
CDR3aa: CASSSGLVHTDTQYF

v_gene: TRBV20-1
j_gene: TRBJ1-5
CDR3aa: CSAPGGQGNQPQHF